This entry describes one T cell receptor beta chain. The data are from a study of blood T cell repertoires in COVID-19. Study information: Spain, Italy and the United States supplied samples that represented acute and convalescent COVID-19. T cells, B-cell-depleted T cells, or PBMCs provided the cDNA or gDNA that served as material.

The CDR3 runs 13 residues. In germline, CDR1 is SNHLY, CDR2 FYNNEI. Trimming pared 4 bases from V and 3 bases from J, leaving 8 bases between. Donors in Cohort 3 counted as recovered after two negative PCRs, clearance, or symptom resolution. Per the original data handling: Scientists estimated how many nucleated cells there were by amplifying reference gene primers. Profiled with immunoSEQ multiplex PCR; TCRdb holds only in-frame clones, not every one. That table supplies the V and J calls and clone size; D and trimming were determined from the DNA. The sample contains under 300,000 clones, around nine tenths of which appear only once.

The chain carries TRBV2 and TRBJ2-3; D is unclear. The sequenced material came from PBMCs or T cells enriched from blood (not recorded which). This sequence originates from a woman under 30 who had recovered from COVID-19. The CDR3 spells CASSGSGTDTQYF. Written as DNA, the CDR3 is TGTGCCAGCAGTGGATCCGGGACAGATACGCAGTATTTT. Full variable domain (remainder filled in from reference TRBV2 and TRBJ2-3): EPEVTQTPSHQVTQMGQEVILRCVPISNHLYFYWYRQILGQKVEFLVSFYNNEISEKSEIFDDQFSVERPDGSNFTLKIRSTKLEDSAMYFCASSGSGTDTQYFGPGTRLTVL.